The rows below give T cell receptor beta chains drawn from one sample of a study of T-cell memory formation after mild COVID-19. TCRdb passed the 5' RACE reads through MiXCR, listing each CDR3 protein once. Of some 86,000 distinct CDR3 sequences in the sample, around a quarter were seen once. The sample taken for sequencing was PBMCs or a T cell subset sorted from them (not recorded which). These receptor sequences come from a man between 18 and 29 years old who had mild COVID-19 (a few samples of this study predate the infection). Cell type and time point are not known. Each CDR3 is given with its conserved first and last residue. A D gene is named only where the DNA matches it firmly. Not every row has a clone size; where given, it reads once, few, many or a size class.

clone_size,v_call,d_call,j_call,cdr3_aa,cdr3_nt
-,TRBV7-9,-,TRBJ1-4,CASSLTGGNEKLFF,TGTGCCAGCAGCCTAACCGGGGGTAATGAAAAACTGTTTTTT
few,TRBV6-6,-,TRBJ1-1,CASSYSRGTNTEAFF,TGTGCCAGCAGTTACTCGCGGGGTACGAACACTGAAGCTTTCTTT
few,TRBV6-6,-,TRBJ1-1,CASSNGGLQGAFF,TGTGCCAGCAGTAACGGGGGATTGCAGGGAGCTTTCTTT
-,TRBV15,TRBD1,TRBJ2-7,CATSRAPGQGYEQYF,TGTGCCACCAGCAGAGCACCGGGACAGGGGTACGAGCAGTACTTC
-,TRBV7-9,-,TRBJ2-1,CASSPPDRTGNEQFF,TGTGCCAGCAGCCCCCCGGATAGGACTGGGAATGAGCAGTTCTTC
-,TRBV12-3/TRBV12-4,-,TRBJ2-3,CASSLQEDTDTQYF,TGTGCCAGCAGTTTACAGGAGGATACAGATACGCAGTATTTT
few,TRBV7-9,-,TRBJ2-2,CASSPPAPSTGELFF,TGTGCCAGCAGCCCTCCCGCGCCCAGCACCGGGGAGCTGTTTTTT
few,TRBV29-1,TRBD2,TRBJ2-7,CSVDLGLAEPQYF,TGCAGCGTTGATCTCGGCCTAGCGGAGCCGCAGTACTTC
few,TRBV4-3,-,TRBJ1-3,CASSPGALSGNTIYF,TGCGCCAGCAGCCCGGGGGCCCTCTCTGGAAACACCATATATTTT
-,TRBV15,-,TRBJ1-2,CATSRDLVELSYGYTF,TGTGCCACCAGCAGAGATTTAGTTGAGCTTTCCTATGGCTACACCTTC
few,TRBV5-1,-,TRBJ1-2,CASSLVSINYGYTF,TGCGCCAGCAGCTTGGTATCGATAAACTATGGCTACACCTTC
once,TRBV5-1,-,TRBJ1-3,CASSLVSGSGNTIYF,TGCGCCAGCAGCTTGGTATCAGGGTCTGGAAACACCATATATTTT
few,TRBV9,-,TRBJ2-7,CASSPRPIQTTAGYEQYF,TGTGCCAGCAGCCCACGACCCATCCAGACCACAGCGGGCTACGAGCAGTACTTC
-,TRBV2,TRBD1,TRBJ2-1,CASSESRGTYNEQFF,TGTGCCAGCAGTGAATCCAGGGGGACCTACAATGAGCAGTTCTTC
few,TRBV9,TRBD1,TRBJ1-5,CASSVDEGAGQPQHF,TGTGCCAGCAGCGTAGACGAGGGGGCAGGGCAGCCCCAGCATTTT
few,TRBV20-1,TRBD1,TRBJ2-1,CSARWTGVYNEQFF,TGCAGTGCTAGATGGACAGGAGTTTACAATGAGCAGTTCTTC
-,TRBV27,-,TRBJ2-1,CASSSGSSYNEQFF,TGTGCCAGCAGTTCGGGGAGCTCCTACAATGAGCAGTTCTTC
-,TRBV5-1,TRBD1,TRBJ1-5,CASSLGPGQNQPQHF,TGCGCCAGCAGCTTGGGGCCGGGACAGAATCAGCCCCAGCATTTT
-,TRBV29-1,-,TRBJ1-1,CSVRGGDTEAFF,TGCAGCGTTCGGGGGGGTGACACTGAAGCTTTCTTT
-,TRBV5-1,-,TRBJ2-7,CASTLSGASLREQYF,TGCGCCAGCACCTTATCTGGGGCATCTCTGAGGGAGCAGTACTTC
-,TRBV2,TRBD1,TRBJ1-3,CASRAGTGAGNTIYF,TGTGCCAGCAGGGCCGGGACAGGGGCTGGAAACACCATATATTTT
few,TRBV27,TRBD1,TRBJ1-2,CASSFGTAFDGYTF,TGTGCCAGCAGTTTCGGGACAGCCTTCGATGGCTACACCTTC